Below, one T cell receptor (beta chain) is given with its context. Its antigen is undetermined. The data belong to a study of Ad26.COV2.S vaccination and SARS-CoV-2 variants. For the study at large: The trial was COV1001 and the donor's arm was Ad26.COV2.S. Ad26.COV2.S was injected intramuscularly once or twice, 56 days apart.

Study-wide findings and caveats: Researchers cautioned that TCR breadth and depth analyses may have underestimated total T cell responses.

Libraries were prepared by immunoSEQ multiplex PCR; TCRdb keeps only in-frame clonotypes and omits some of them. The table lists 430,000 or so clones, roughly 90% of them singletons, with approximately 12% in the top ten. As for treatment: some 20 received Ad26.COV2.S at low or high dose, single or two shots; 5 received placebo; per-sample allocation not given. Material that was analyzed had been drawn on day 63 after the first vaccine or placebo injection. The receptor's source is a person between 18 and 59 years old who received the Ad26.COV2.S COVID-19 vaccine or a placebo. Specimen: peripheral blood, collected in a trial of Ad26.COV2.S vaccine versus placebo.

Here the CDR3 reads CASSTQVLSSKNIQYF. The DNA for the CDR3 is TGTGCCAGCAGTACACAAGTCCTTTCAAGCAAAAACATTCAGTACTTC. The chain combines TRBV27 with TRBJ2-4; no reliable D call. Trimming pared 5 bases from V and 3 bases from J, leaving 17 bases between. The CDR3 has 16 residues. CDR1 MNHEY and CDR2 SMNVEV come from the germline V gene (reference sequence).